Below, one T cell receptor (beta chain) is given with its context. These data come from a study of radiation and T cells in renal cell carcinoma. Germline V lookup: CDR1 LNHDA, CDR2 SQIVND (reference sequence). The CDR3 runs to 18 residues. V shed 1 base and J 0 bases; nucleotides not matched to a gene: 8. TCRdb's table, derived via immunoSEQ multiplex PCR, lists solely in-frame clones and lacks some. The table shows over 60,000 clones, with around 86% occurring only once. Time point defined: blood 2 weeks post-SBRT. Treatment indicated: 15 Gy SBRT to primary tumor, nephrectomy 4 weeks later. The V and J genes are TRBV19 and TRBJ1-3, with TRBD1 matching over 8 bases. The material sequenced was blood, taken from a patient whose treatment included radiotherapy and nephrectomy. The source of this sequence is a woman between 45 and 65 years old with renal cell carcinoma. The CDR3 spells CASSIAGQDSISGNTIYF. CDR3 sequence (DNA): TGTGCCAGTAGTATAGCGGGACAGGATTCTATCTCTGGAAACACCATATATTTT.